What follows are 21 T cell receptor beta chains derived from one specimen sequenced in a study of graft-versus-host responses after intestinal transplantation. Repertoires were generated with immunoSEQ multiplex PCR, while TCRdb's copy carries only in-frame clones and drops some. The sample shows about 83,000 clones, roughly nine tenths of them seen only once. No antigens are known for them. Here the sequenced sample was unstimulated CD4+ T cells sorted from spleen or lymph node cells, taken before intestinal transplant. The receptors were sampled from a human donor who received an intestinal transplant.

The rearrangement uses TRBV4-1 and TRBJ2-2; 9 bases map to TRBD1. V lost 5 bases and J lost 7; bases outside the gene matches: 8. This CDR3 region has 15 residues. Germline V gene data show CDR1 as MGHRA and CDR2 as YSYEKL. CDR3 sequence: CASSVPGQGIGELFF. The CDR3 coding sequence is TGCGCCAGCAGCGTACCGGGACAGGGAATCGGGGAGCTGTTTTTT.

The chain recombines TRBV9 with TRBJ2-1, with D possibly matching TRBD2 (8 bases). V gave up 4 bases and J gave up 3 bases, with 26 bases separating them. The CDR3 is 19 amino acids. Germline assignment: CDR1 SGDLS and CDR2 YYNGEE. The CDR3 sequence is CASSFNRGRGAGVYNEQFF. The CDR3, as DNA: TGTGCCAGCAGCTTCAACAGGGGAAGGGGAGCGGGGGTCTACAATGAGCAGTTCTTC. The full variable domain, in which reference TRBV9 and TRBJ2-1 provide the parts outside the CDR3, is DSGVTQTPKHLITATGQRVTLRCSPRSGDLSVYWYQQSLDQGLQFLIQYYNGEERAKGNILERFSAQQFPDLHSELNLSSLELGDSALYFCASSFNRGRGAGVYNEQFFGPGTRLTVL.

The genes are TRBV28 and TRBJ2-7, with 9 positions matching TRBD1. J was trimmed by 7 bases and V by 4 bases; bases with no gene match: 11. The CDR3 runs to 15 residues. Germline CDR1 and CDR2: MDHEN and SYDVKM. CDR3 loop: CASSSPGTGLGEQYF. CDR3 coding DNA: TGTGCCAGCAGTTCGCCCGGGACAGGGTTGGGAGAGCAGTACTTC. Looking up the rest from reference TRBV28 and TRBJ2-7 gives the full variable domain: DVKVTQSSRYLVKRTGEKVFLECVQDMDHENMFWYRQDPGLGLRLIYFSYDVKMKEKGDIPEGYSVSREKKERFSLILESASTNQTSMYLCASSSPGTGLGEQYFGPGTRLTVT.

The chain joins TRBV10-2 to TRBJ2-7; D possibly corresponds to TRBD2 (6 bases). Germline values: CDR1 WSHSY, CDR2 SAAADI. V lost 7 bases to trimming and J lost 3 bases, with 19 bases between them. The CDR3 extends over 15 amino acids. The CDR3 nucleotides read TGCGCCAGCACAAAAGAGGGCGGGATGATCTACGAGCAGTACTTC. Its protein is CASTKEGGMIYEQYF.

This chain connects TRBV5-1 to TRBJ2-7; 7 bases map to TRBD2. Per germline, CDR1 SGHRS and CDR2 YFSETQ. The CDR3 contains 13 residues. With V trimmed by 6 bases and J by 3 bases, 6 bases remained unmatched. CDR3 loop: CASKLAFNYEQYF. CDR3 nucleotide sequence: TGCGCCAGCAAACTAGCGTTTAACTACGAGCAGTACTTC.

J is TRBJ2-1 and V is TRBV9, with 9 bases aligning to TRBD2. After removal of 1 base from V and 1 base from J, the junction contained 6 bases not matched to a gene. The germline V gene has CDR1 SGDLS and CDR2 YYNGEE. This CDR3 is 17 amino acids long. In DNA, the CDR3 is TGTGCCAGCAGCGTAACAGGACTAGCGCGGTCCTACAATGAGCAGTTCTTC. As protein: CASSVTGLARSYNEQFF.

This chain joins TRBV21-1 and TRBJ2-7; the table calls TRBD1, which could not be checked here. TRBV21-1 is a pseudogene segment. This CDR3 is built from 19 residues. The CDR3 DNA reads TGTGCCAGCAGCCAACAATGGGGCTCGGGCCTCCTTAGCTCCTACGAGCAGTACTTC. It is translated as CASSQQWGSGLLSSYEQYF.

Only one count was recorded for this clone. The CDR3 DNA is TGCGCCAGCAGACAACCTCCGGGACAGGGTACGCCCTGGATGAACACTGAAGCTTTCTTT. Translation: CASRQPPGQGTPWMNTEAFF. The chain employs TRBV4-1 and TRBJ1-1; 9 bases map to TRBD1. The length of the CDR3 is 20 residues. Trimming took 6 bases from V and 0 from J; bases not matched to a gene: 20. Germline V gene data show CDR1 as MGHRA and CDR2 as YSYEKL.

The rearrangement uses TRBV7-9 and TRBJ2-7; maybe TRBD2 (5 bases). The germline V gene encodes CDR1 SEHNR and CDR2 FQNEAQ (reference sequence). V lost 1 base, J lost 2 bases, and 15 bases lay in between. CDR3 size: 16 residues. The CDR3 sequence is CASSLGWTGGTYEQYF. The CDR3 nucleotides read TGTGCCAGCAGCTTAGGCTGGACCGGAGGCACCTACGAGCAGTACTTC.

The chain carries TRBV5-1 and TRBJ2-7; TRBD2 aligns across 9 bases. The CDR3 runs 15 residues. Looked up from germline, CDR1 is SGHRS and CDR2 is YFSETQ. V shed 2 bases, J shed 2 bases, and the junction held 5 bases outside the gene matches. The CDR3 loop is CASSLVAGAAYEQYF. The CDR3, as DNA: TGCGCCAGCAGCTTAGTAGCGGGAGCCGCCTACGAGCAGTACTTC.

The V gene is TRBV11-2, the J gene TRBJ1-5; TRBD1 might be the D (5 bases). Germline V gene data show CDR1 as SGHAT and CDR2 as FQNNGV. The CDR3 has 15 amino acids. The germline V and J ends were trimmed by 0 bases and 5 bases, with 11 bases remaining between them. The CDR3 bases are TGTGCCAGCAGCTTAGATGGCAGGGTAGATCAGCCCCAGCATTTT. It specifies CASSLDGRVDQPQHF. Drawing the rest from reference TRBV11-2 and TRBJ1-5, the complete variable domain is EAGVAQSPRYKIIEKRQSVAFWCNPISGHATLYWYQQILGQGPKLLIQFQNNGVVDDSQLPKDRFSAERLKGVDSTLKIQPAKLEDSAVYLCASSLDGRVDQPQHFGDGTRLSIL.

The genes are TRBV6-1 and TRBJ2-7, with a possible D match to TRBD1 (6 bases). This CDR3 region has 15 residues. V lost 6 bases and J 3 bases, leaving 18 bases between the germline ends. The germline V gene has CDR1 MNHNS and CDR2 SASEGT. CDR3 in DNA: TGTGCCAGCAGGCCCGAAGGGGGAGCACGCTACGAGCAGTACTTC. Protein sequence: CASRPEGGARYEQYF.

V and J are TRBV28 and TRBJ2-7; 8 bases match TRBD1. The CDR3 totals 16 residues. Germline CDR1 is MDHEN and CDR2 is SYDVKM. Trimming cost V 4 bases and J 5 bases; bases outside gene matches: 13. The DNA for the CDR3 is TGTGCCAGCAGTTCCCCCGGGACAGGCCTATGGGACGAGCAGTACTTC. This gives the protein CASSSPGTGLWDEQYF.

This clone has a single count. In nucleotides, the CDR3 is TGTGCCAGCAGTTTCCTAGCGGGAGGTTCCCACGAGCAGTACTTC. Its protein product is CASSFLAGGSHEQYF. The chain uses TRBV6-5 and TRBJ2-7, with TRBD2 matching over 11 bases. CDR1 and CDR2 from the germline V gene are MNHEY and SVGAGI. The CDR3 spans 15 residues. V shed 4 bases, J shed 5 bases, and the junction held 7 bases outside the gene matches.

Only one count was recorded for this clone. The chain uses TRBV5-6 and TRBJ2-7; TRBD2 is a possible D gene (6 bases). V was cut by 1 base and J by 6 bases, with 11 bases left in between. This CDR3 spans 13 amino acids. The germline gives CDR1 SGHDT, CDR2 YYEEEE. The CDR3, as DNA: TGTGCCAGCAGCTTGCAAGCGGGTTTCGAGCAGTACTTC. This encodes CASSLQAGFEQYF.

J is TRBJ2-7 and V is TRBV25-1; TRBD1 agrees at 9 bases. CDR1 and CDR2 (germline): MGHDK, SYGVNS. The trim removed 8 bases at V and 0 bases at J, leaving 5 bases unmatched. The CDR3 length is 14 residues. The CDR3 nucleotides are TGTGCCAGCGCCTCGACAGGGGGCTCCTACGAGCAGTACTTC. Amino acid sequence: CASASTGGSYEQYF.

CDR3 nucleotide sequence: TGCGCCAGCAGACGCCGACAACAGGACCACTATGGCTACACCTTC. It yields the protein CASRRRQQDHYGYTF. The chain combines TRBV5-1 with TRBJ1-2; perhaps TRBD1 as D (5 bases). V was clipped by 5 bases and J by 3 bases, with 17 bases between them. The CDR3 spans 15 residues. The V gene's germline CDR1 is SGHRS and CDR2 YFSETQ. The full variable domain, its missing parts supplied by reference TRBV5-1 and TRBJ1-2, is KAGVTQTPRYLIKTRGQQVTLSCSPISGHRSVSWYQQTPGQGLQFLFEYFSETQRNKGNFPGRFSGRQFSNSRSEMNVSTLELGDSALYLCASRRRQQDHYGYTFGSGTRLTVV.

The V and J genes are TRBV19 and TRBJ2-7; tentative D call: TRBD1 (7 bases). The CDR3 is made up of 16 amino acids. V shed 5 bases and J shed 5 bases, with 22 bases lying between them. Germline V gene data show CDR1 as LNHDA and CDR2 as SQIVND (reference sequence). For the CDR3, the DNA is TGTGCCAGTAGTCCCCCCACGGCAGGGGGGTTGAACGAGCAGTACTTC. It translates to CASSPPTAGGLNEQYF.

The chain uses TRBV12-2 and TRBJ2-3; TRBD2, the table's D call, lacks a check against the DNA. TRBV12-2 is annotated as a pseudogene. This CDR3 is built from 17 residues. The CDR3 DNA is TGTGCAAGTCGCCTTAGCCCTTGTCGATCTAAGCCAGATACGCAGTATTTT. Translation gives CASRLSPCRSKPDTQYF.

The J gene is TRBJ1-6, the V gene TRBV7-2; D may be TRBD1 (6 bases). This CDR3 has 15 residues. Trimming stripped 2 bases from V and 9 bases from J, with 14 bases between. In germline, CDR1 is SGHTA, CDR2 FQGNSA. CDR3 region: CASSLFRGRGSPLHF. The CDR3 DNA follows: TGTGCCAGCAGCTTATTCCGGGGCAGGGGTTCACCCCTCCACTTT.

This chain joins TRBV5-1 and TRBJ1-2; D not resolved. V lost 0 bases, J lost 3 bases, and 12 bases lay in between. Germline V gene data show CDR1 as SGHRS and CDR2 as YFSETQ. The CDR3 runs to 15 residues. Here the CDR3 reads CASSLGAGLDYGYTF. The CDR3 DNA sequence: TGCGCCAGCAGCTTGGGTGCAGGTTTAGACTATGGCTACACCTTC.